These 11 T cell receptor beta chains share one sample of origin, sequenced in a study of cytomegalovirus exposure and HLA in healthy donors. Both 60 Vbeta primers and 13 Jbeta primers went into the PCR. The data were produced by immunoSEQ multiplex PCR, yet TCRdb's version contains in-frame clones alone and is incomplete. Among almost 200,000 clones listed, roughly 83% were seen once. Material for sequencing was PBMCs. All receptors derive from a male donor in good health and CMV-seropositive.

This chain links TRBV15 with TRBJ1-2, with unresolved D. V was pared by 4 bases and J by 8 bases, with 20 bases between. The CDR3 loop spans 15 amino acids. Germline V gives CDR1 LNHNV, CDR2 YYDKDF (reference sequence). The CDR3: CATSKAGLIGSGYTF. CDR3 in DNA: TGTGCCACCAGCAAGGCGGGCCTAATAGGTAGCGGCTACACCTTC.

This clone was counted a few times. The gene calls are TRBV10-2 and TRBJ1-1, with D maybe TRBD1 (6 bases). This CDR3 region has 13 residues. From germline, CDR1 is WSHSY and CDR2 SAAADI. V gave up 7 bases and J gave up 5 bases, with 14 bases separating them. CDR3 coding DNA: TGCGCCAGCACTCCAACAGGGCCAACTGAAGCTTTCTTT. This gives the protein CASTPTGPTEAFF.

This clone was counted a single time. The chain employs TRBV4-3 and TRBJ2-1, with 11 nucleotides matching TRBD2. With 7 bases clipped from V and 3 bases from J, the junction kept 5 bases outside the gene matches. CDR1 and CDR2 (germline): LGHNA, YSLEER. The CDR3 extends over 15 amino acids. The CDR3: CASNQGLADYNEQFF. The CDR3 nucleotides are TGCGCCAGCAACCAGGGACTAGCGGACTACAATGAGCAGTTCTTC.

The V gene is TRBV30, the J gene TRBJ2-1, with D possibly matching TRBD2 (6 bases). The germline V gene encodes CDR1 GTSNPN and CDR2 SVGIG (reference sequence). Deletions cut 5 bases from V and 5 bases from J, with 22 bases between. The CDR3 extends over 16 amino acids. The CDR3 sequence: CAWGALTSGRDNEQFF. For the CDR3, the DNA is TGTGCCTGGGGAGCGTTAACCTCCGGGAGAGACAATGAGCAGTTCTTC.

This rearrangement joins TRBV5-1 to TRBJ2-3, with a tentative D call TRBD2 (6 bases). V was shortened by 0 bases and J by 2 bases, with 7 bases between the two germline ends. The CDR3 totals 14 residues. The germline CDR1 and CDR2 sequences are SGHRS and YFSETQ. This CDR3 reads CASSLGEATDTQYF. In DNA, the CDR3 is TGCGCCAGCAGCTTGGGGGAGGCCACAGATACGCAGTATTTT.

The V gene is TRBV7-9, the J gene TRBJ2-1; 8 nucleotides match TRBD2. Trimming took 2 bases from V and 9 from J; bases not matched to a gene: 3. The CDR3 runs 13 residues. CDR1 and CDR2 from the germline V gene are SEHNR and FQNEAQ (reference sequence). DNA of the CDR3: TGTGCCAGCAGCTTACAACGGGAGGGTGAGCAGTTCTTC. Its protein is CASSLQREGEQFF.

The rearrangement uses TRBV18 and TRBJ2-7; 10 positions agree with TRBD1. CDR3 length: 16 amino acids. Trimming at V came to 6 bases and at J to 3 bases, leaving 11 bases not matched to a gene. Germline values: CDR1 KGHSH, CDR2 LQKENI. CDR3 in amino acids: CASSSISGTGDYEQYF. In nucleotides, the CDR3 is TGTGCCAGCTCGTCCATTTCCGGGACAGGGGACTACGAGCAGTACTTC. Variable domain in full (rest from reference TRBV18 and TRBJ2-7): NAGVMQNPRHLVRRRGQEARLRCSPMKGHSHVYWYRQLPEEGLKFMVYLQKENIIDESGMPKERFSAEFPKEGPSILRIQQVVRGDSAAYFCASSSISGTGDYEQYFGPGTRLTVT.

The CDR3 loop is CASSIGVPSYEQYF. DNA for the CDR3: TGTGCCAGCAGCATCGGGGTACCTAGCTACGAGCAGTACTTC. The chain joins TRBV6-5 to TRBJ2-7, with a weak D call TRBD2 (5 bases). CDR3 length: 14 residues. The V end lost 6 bases, the J end lost 3 bases, and 15 bases lay between the germline ends. Germline assignment: CDR1 MNHEY and CDR2 SVGAGI.

V usage is TRBV9 and J usage is TRBJ1-1; 7 bases are a match to TRBD1. The CDR3 is made up of 14 amino acids. Germline V lookup: CDR1 SGDLS, CDR2 YYNGEE. J lost 11 bases, V lost 2 bases, and 12 bases had no gene match. The CDR3 loop reads CASSVLTGRVAAFF. For the CDR3, the DNA is TGTGCCAGCAGCGTTCTGACAGGGCGGGTGGCGGCTTTCTTT.

The chain is built from TRBV25-1 and TRBJ1-1; TRBD1 might be the D (5 bases). Germline V gene data show CDR1 as MGHDK and CDR2 as SYGVNS. V shed 5 bases and J shed 3 bases, with 10 bases lying between them. This CDR3 spans 13 amino acids. The CDR3 here is CASSLGPDTEAFF. The CDR3 DNA follows: TGTGCCAGCAGTCTGGGGCCGGACACTGAAGCTTTCTTT.

The chain couples TRBV19 to TRBJ1-5; a weak D match, TRBD1 (5 bases). The CDR3 consists of 15 residues. V was clipped by 5 bases and J by 3 bases, with 14 bases between them. Germline V gene data show CDR1 as LNHDA and CDR2 as SQIVND (reference sequence). The CDR3 reads CASSFWGETNQPQHF. The CDR3, as DNA: TGTGCCAGTAGTTTTTGGGGGGAAACCAATCAGCCCCAGCATTTT.